These 26 T cell receptor beta chains originate from one sample sequenced in a study of cytomegalovirus exposure and HLA in healthy donors. Primers included in the PCR were 60 Vbeta and 13 Jbeta primers. Here immunoSEQ multiplex PCR was the method, and the copy in TCRdb shows in-frame clones only, minus some. Listed are about 39,000 clones; approximately 2.9% falls within the top ten. The material sequenced was PBMCs. Every receptor here comes from a woman under 40 in good health and CMV-seropositive.

V is TRBV7-2 and J is TRBJ2-4; 8 bases line up with TRBD1. The ends lost 5 bases at V and 7 bases at J; junction bases unmatched: 7. CDR3 length equals 14 residues. Germline V lookup: CDR1 SGHTA, CDR2 FQGNSA. The CDR3 protein is CASSPGQGMNIQYF. CDR3 sequence (DNA): TGTGCCAGCAGCCCTGGACAGGGAATGAACATTCAGTACTTC.

V usage is TRBV15 and J usage is TRBJ2-1, with unresolved D. Deletions cut 5 bases from V and 3 bases from J, with 8 bases between. The CDR3 extends over 13 amino acids. The germline CDR1 and CDR2 sequences are LNHNV and YYDKDF (reference sequence). The CDR3 nucleotides read TGTGCCACCAGCCTAAGAAACTACAATGAGCAGTTCTTC. Encoded protein: CATSLRNYNEQFF.

The chain uses TRBV7-2 and TRBJ1-6; TRBD1 might be the D (5 bases). The CDR3 is made up of 16 amino acids. Looked up from germline, CDR1 is SGHTA and CDR2 is FQGNSA. The ends were cut back, 7 bases at V and 0 bases at J, with 13 bases in the middle. The CDR3 coding sequence is TGTGCCAGCACCCACTCTAGGGGCTCCTATAATTCACCCCTCCACTTT. This encodes CASTHSRGSYNSPLHF.

This rearrangement joins TRBV7-9 to TRBJ1-6; D uncertain. Looked up from germline, CDR1 is SEHNR and CDR2 is FQNEAQ (reference sequence). The CDR3 is 14 residues long. The V end lost 1 base, the J end lost 9 bases, and 10 bases lay between the germline ends. The CDR3 reads CASSLGTLRSPLHF. The CDR3 DNA sequence: TGTGCCAGCAGCTTAGGGACTCTCCGTTCACCCCTCCACTTT.

CDR3 sequence reads: CASSRGQLNQPQHF. CDR3 DNA sequence: TGTGCCAGCAGCCGGGGACAGTTGAATCAGCCCCAGCATTTT. The rearrangement joins TRBV5-6 to TRBJ1-5, with 7 bases matching TRBD1. The trim removed 4 bases at V and 4 bases at J, leaving 5 bases unmatched. The CDR3 totals 14 residues. Germline loops: CDR1 SGHDT, CDR2 YYEEEE.

V usage is TRBV5-6 and J usage is TRBJ2-7, with D perhaps TRBD2 (5 bases). V was cut by 4 bases and J by 2 bases, with 16 bases left in between. The CDR3 consists of 15 residues. Germline-derived CDR1 and CDR2 are SGHDT and YYEEEE. The CDR3 loop reads CASSPRGLSAYEQYF. For the CDR3, the DNA is TGTGCCAGCAGCCCACGTGGACTGTCGGCCTACGAGCAGTACTTC.

The V call is TRBV6-5, the J call TRBJ1-5; D unclear. Germline CDR1 reads MNHEY; CDR2 reads SVGAGI. Trimming pared 4 bases from V and 3 bases from J, leaving 7 bases between. The CDR3 has 13 residues. CDR3 nucleotides: TGTGCCAGCAGTTTCCGAGACAATCAGCCCCAGCATTTT. Amino acids: CASSFRDNQPQHF.

Comment on this clone: The junction and the germline gene differ at one end; a read error may be behind it. This chain uses TRBV2 with TRBJ2-1; 7 nucleotides line up with TRBD1. The germline V gene has CDR1 SNHLY and CDR2 FYNNEI. The CDR3 consists of 15 residues. The CDR3 spells CASSGPATGNNEQFF. DNA for the CDR3: TGTGCCAGCAGTGGTCCTGCGACAGGGAACAACGAGCAGTTCTTC. The complete variable domain, with remaining parts taken from reference TRBV2 and TRBJ2-1, reads EPEVTQTPSHQVTQMGQEVILRCVPISNHLYFYWYRQILGQKVEFLVSFYNNEISEKSEIFDDQFSVERPDGSNFTLKIRSTKLEDSAMYFCASSGPATGNNEQFFGPGTRLTVL.

V usage is TRBV10-3 and J usage is TRBJ1-2, with 7 bases aligning to TRBD1. V was pared by 11 bases and J by 2 bases, with 11 bases of the junction left unmatched. The CDR3 length is 14 residues. In germline, CDR1 is ENHRY, CDR2 SYGVKD. The CDR3 DNA follows: TGTGCCTCCTTTCCCGGCAGGGGGAACTATGGCTACACCTTC. It translates to CASFPGRGNYGYTF.

The chain has TRBV7-2 and TRBJ2-5; TRBD1 might be the D (6 bases). Trimming removed 5 bases from V and 1 base from J, with 17 bases in between. This CDR3 has 16 residues. Germline V lookup: CDR1 SGHTA, CDR2 FQGNSA. Written as DNA, the CDR3 is TGTGCCAGCAGCCAGAGCCTTGGACAGAGCCAAGAGACCCAGTACTTC. It specifies CASSQSLGQSQETQYF.

The chain uses TRBV11-3 and TRBJ1-3; tentative D call: TRBD1 (6 bases). Germline values: CDR1 SGHNT, CDR2 YENEEA. V was trimmed by 4 bases and J by 0 bases, leaving 19 bases between them. The CDR3 has 18 residues. CDR3 in amino acids: CASSSRRQDSSSGNTIYF. DNA for the CDR3: TGTGCCAGCAGCTCCCGCCGCCAGGACAGCAGCTCTGGAAACACCATATATTTT.

The chain recombines TRBV2 with TRBJ2-2; no firm D call. V was trimmed by 2 bases and J by 1 base, leaving 2 bases between them. The CDR3 loop spans 13 amino acids. Germline lookup yields CDR1 SNHLY and CDR2 FYNNEI. Here the CDR3 DNA reads TGTGCCAGCAGTGAACAGAACACCGGGGAGCTGTTTTTT. The encoded protein is CASSEQNTGELFF.

This chain joins TRBV2 and TRBJ2-5; TRBD2 might be the D (5 bases). CDR1 and CDR2 from the germline V gene are SNHLY and FYNNEI. The CDR3 has 14 amino acids. Trimming left V 7 bases short and J 5 bases short, with 17 bases between. Here the CDR3 DNA reads TGTGCCAGCACTCTCCCAGGACTGGGGGAGACCCAGTACTTC. Residues: CASTLPGLGETQYF.

The J gene is TRBJ2-7, the V gene TRBV7-9; the match to TRBD1 covers 7 bases. Trimming cost V 4 bases and J 0 bases; bases outside gene matches: 6. Germline V lookup: CDR1 SEHNR, CDR2 FQNEAQ (reference sequence). This CDR3 contains 15 residues. CDR3 amino acids: CASSSPGQYSYEQYF. The CDR3 bases are TGTGCCAGCAGCTCTCCGGGACAGTACTCCTACGAGCAGTACTTC. The full variable domain, with the rest looked up from reference TRBV7-9 and TRBJ2-7, is DTGVSQNPRHKITKRGQNVTFRCDPISEHNRLYWYRQTLGQGPEFLTYFQNEAQLEKSRLLSDRFSAERPKGSFSTLEIQRTEQGDSAMYLCASSSPGQYSYEQYFGPGTRLTVT.

The V and J genes are TRBV7-2 and TRBJ1-1; 7 bases are shared with TRBD1. The CDR3 has 15 amino acids. CDR1 and CDR2 from the germline V gene are SGHTA and FQGNSA. The trim removed 1 base at V and 3 bases at J, leaving 5 bases unmatched. This CDR3 reads CASSLGGQVYTEAFF. The CDR3 DNA reads TGTGCCAGCAGCTTAGGAGGACAGGTGTACACTGAAGCTTTCTTT. Variable domain in full (rest from reference TRBV7-2 and TRBJ1-1): GAGVSQSPSNKVTEKGKDVELRCDPISGHTALYWYRQSLGQGLEFLIYFQGNSAPDKSGLPSDRFSAERTGGSVSTLTIQRTQQEDSAVYLCASSLGGQVYTEAFFGQGTRLTVV.

The V call is TRBV19, the J call TRBJ2-7; D ambiguous. CDR1 LNHDA and CDR2 SQIVND come from the germline V gene (reference sequence). Trimming removed 4 bases at V and 5 bases at J, with 9 bases between. The CDR3 has 12 residues. The CDR3 here is CASSTRGHEQYF. The CDR3 nucleotides are TGTGCCAGTAGTACCCGTGGCCACGAGCAGTACTTC.

This chain links TRBV7-2 with TRBJ1-1; D possibly corresponds to TRBD1 (6 bases). Trimming shortened V by 4 bases and J by 1 base, and 7 bases separated the two germline ends. Germline CDR1 reads SGHTA; CDR2 reads FQGNSA. The CDR3 extends over 13 amino acids. This CDR3 is CASSSQGNTEAFF. In DNA form, the CDR3 reads TGTGCCAGCAGCTCACAGGGGAACACTGAAGCTTTCTTT.

The genes are TRBV7-9 and TRBJ1-2; 8 bases line up with TRBD1. The germline gives CDR1 SEHNR, CDR2 FQNEAQ (reference sequence). Trimming at V came to 1 base and at J to 7 bases, leaving 5 bases not matched to a gene. CDR3 length: 14 amino acids. The CDR3, as DNA: TGTGCCAGCAGCTTAGTGCGGACAGGGTCTGGCTACACCTTC. Translated, it gives CASSLVRTGSGYTF.

The rearrangement uses TRBV19 and TRBJ1-1; a weak D match, TRBD1 (5 bases). The CDR3 totals 15 residues. V was trimmed by 0 bases and J by 3 bases, leaving 11 bases between them. CDR1 and CDR2 from the germline V gene are LNHDA and SQIVND (reference sequence). The CDR3 DNA is TGTGCCAGTAGTATAGACGGGGGGAGGTACACTGAAGCTTTCTTT. Translating gives CASSIDGGRYTEAFF.

The chain carries TRBV5-6 and TRBJ2-6; no clear D gene. Germline loops: CDR1 SGHDT, CDR2 YYEEEE. CDR3 size: 15 residues. The V end was cut by 4 bases, the J end by 2 bases, with 10 bases between. Here the CDR3 DNA reads TGTGCCAGCAGCCTAGAGCTTCCTGGGGCCAACGTCCTGACTTTC. Translating it yields CASSLELPGANVLTF. Full variable domain (remainder filled in from reference TRBV5-6 and TRBJ2-6): DAGVTQSPTHLIKTRGQQVTLRCSPKSGHDTVSWYQQALGQGPQFIFQYYEEEERQRGNFPDRFSGHQFPNYSSELNVNALLLGDSALYLCASSLELPGANVLTFGAGSRLTVL.

The V gene is TRBV7-2, the J gene TRBJ2-1, with TRBD1 as a possible D gene (6 bases). The CDR3 length is 14 residues. V was cut by 3 bases and J by 7 bases, with 13 bases left in between. CDR1 is SGHTA, CDR2 FQGNSA, per germline. CDR3 DNA: TGTGCCAGCAGCTTCATTGGCCAGGGGAATGAGCAGTTCTTC. It codes for CASSFIGQGNEQFF.

Of note for this clone: One junction end disagrees with the germline gene, perhaps due to a read error. Other DNA variants within this sample encode the same CDR3. The CDR3 DNA reads as TGCGCCAGCAGCCAAGATGCAGACTCCTATAATGAGCAGTTCTTC. This gives the protein CASSQDADSYNEQFF. The chain uses TRBV4-1 and TRBJ2-1; D is unclear. Germline-derived CDR1 and CDR2 are MGHRA and YSYEKL. CDR3 size: 15 residues.

The chain joins TRBV5-6 to TRBJ2-2, with a tentative D call TRBD1 (5 bases). Germline V lookup: CDR1 SGHDT, CDR2 YYEEEE. There are 15 residues in the CDR3. The ends were cut back, 1 base at V and 8 bases at J, with 15 bases in the middle. CDR3 sequence: CASSLRQFGSGELFF. Written as DNA, the CDR3 is TGTGCCAGCAGCTTGCGACAGTTTGGTTCGGGGGAGCTGTTTTTT.

The chain combines TRBV7-2 with TRBJ2-7; 7 bases match TRBD2. This CDR3 contains 15 residues. Germline V lookup: CDR1 SGHTA, CDR2 FQGNSA. V gave up 3 bases and J gave up 2 bases; unmatched junction bases: 7. In DNA form, the CDR3 reads TGTGCCAGCAGCTTGCACCGGGACTATCCCTACGAGCAGTACTTC. Its protein product is CASSLHRDYPYEQYF.

The V call is TRBV6-5, the J call TRBJ1-1; no clear D gene. Trimming pared 3 bases from V and 5 bases from J, leaving 13 bases between. CDR1 is MNHEY and CDR2 is SVGAGI in the germline V gene. This CDR3 comprises 14 residues. CDR3 residues: CASSYMASGTEAFF. The DNA for the CDR3 is TGTGCCAGCAGTTATATGGCGTCGGGGACTGAAGCTTTCTTT.

V is TRBV27 and J is TRBJ1-5; D possibly corresponds to TRBD1 (5 bases). Deletions cut 2 bases from V and 5 bases from J, with 13 bases between. Looked up from germline, CDR1 is MNHEY and CDR2 is SMNVEV (reference sequence). CDR3 length: 15 amino acids. This chain's CDR3 is CASSLAGSRDQPQHF. The CDR3 nucleotides read TGTGCCAGCAGTTTAGCGGGGTCCAGGGATCAGCCCCAGCATTTT.